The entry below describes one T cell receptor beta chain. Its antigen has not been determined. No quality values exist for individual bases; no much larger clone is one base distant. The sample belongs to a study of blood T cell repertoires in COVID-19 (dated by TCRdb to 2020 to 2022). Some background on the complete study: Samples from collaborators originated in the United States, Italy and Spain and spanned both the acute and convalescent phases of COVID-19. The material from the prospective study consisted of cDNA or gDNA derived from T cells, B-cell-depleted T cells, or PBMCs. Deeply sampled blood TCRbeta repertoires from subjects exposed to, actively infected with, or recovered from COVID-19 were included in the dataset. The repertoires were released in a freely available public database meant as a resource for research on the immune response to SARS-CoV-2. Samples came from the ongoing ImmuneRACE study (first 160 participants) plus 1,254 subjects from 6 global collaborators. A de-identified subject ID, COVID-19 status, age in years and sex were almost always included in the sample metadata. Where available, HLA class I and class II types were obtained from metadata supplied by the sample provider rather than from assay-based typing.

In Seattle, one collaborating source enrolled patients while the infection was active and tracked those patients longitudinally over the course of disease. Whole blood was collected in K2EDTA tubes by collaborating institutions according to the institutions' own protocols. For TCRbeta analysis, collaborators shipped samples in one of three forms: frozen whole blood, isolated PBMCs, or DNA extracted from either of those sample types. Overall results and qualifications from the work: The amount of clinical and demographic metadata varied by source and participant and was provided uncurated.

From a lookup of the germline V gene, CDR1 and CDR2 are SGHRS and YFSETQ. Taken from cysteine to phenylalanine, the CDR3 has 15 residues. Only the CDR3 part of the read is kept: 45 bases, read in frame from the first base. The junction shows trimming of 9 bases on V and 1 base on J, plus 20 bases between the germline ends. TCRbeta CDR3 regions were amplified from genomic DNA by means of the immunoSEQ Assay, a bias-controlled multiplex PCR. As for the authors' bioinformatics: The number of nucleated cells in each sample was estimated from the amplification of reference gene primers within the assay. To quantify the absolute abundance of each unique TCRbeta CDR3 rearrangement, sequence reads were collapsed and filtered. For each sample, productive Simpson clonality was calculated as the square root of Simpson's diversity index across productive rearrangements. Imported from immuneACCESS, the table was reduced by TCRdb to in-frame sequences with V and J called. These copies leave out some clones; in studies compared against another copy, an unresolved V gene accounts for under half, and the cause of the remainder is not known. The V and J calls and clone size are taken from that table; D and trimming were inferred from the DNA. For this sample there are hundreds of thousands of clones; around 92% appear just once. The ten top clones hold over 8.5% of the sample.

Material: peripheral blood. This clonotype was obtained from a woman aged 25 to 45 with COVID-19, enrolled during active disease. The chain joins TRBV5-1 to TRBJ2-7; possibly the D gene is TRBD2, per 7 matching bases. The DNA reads TGCGCCACCTCGAGGGGGAGGGGCTATTCCTACGAGCAGTACTTC. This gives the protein CATSRGRGYSYEQYF.